Included here is one TCR beta chain sequence, with context. This specimen comes from a study of blood T cell repertoires in COVID-19. At the level of the study: PBMCs, B-cell-depleted T cells, or T cells provided the cDNA or gDNA that made up the material.

CDR3 size: 13 residues. The V end lost 5 bases, the J end lost 8 bases, and 15 bases lay between the germline ends. TCRdb's table, derived via immunoSEQ multiplex PCR, lists solely in-frame clones and lacks some. The table includes over 150,000 clones, 75% to 90% detected once. The source is a man in his forties who had recovered from COVID-19. V is TRBV12-3 or TRBV12-4 and J is TRBJ1-1, with D perhaps matching TRBD1 (5 bases). Material: PBMCs or T cells enriched from blood (not recorded which). CDR3 sequence (DNA): TGTGCCAGCAGTACCCTTTCCCAGGGCGAAGCTTTCTTT. It encodes CASSTLSQGEAFF.